What follows are 12 T cell receptor beta chains derived from one specimen sequenced in a study of blood T cells in healthy people across ages. Using a J-beta primer mix together with a sample-barcoded 5' primer, a second PCR was run for roughly 7 to 11 cycles. TCRdb re-called the 5' RACE reads with MiXCR, one entry per CDR3 protein. The repertoire holds roughly 1,500,000 distinct CDR3 sequences, with about 32% as singletons. Sequenced sample: blood. These receptors all come from a woman between 25 and 40 years old in good health.

There are many counts of this clonotype. The chain carries TRBV6-6 and TRBJ2-7; 7 bases fit TRBD1. Per germline, CDR1 MNHNY and CDR2 SVGAGI (reference sequence). V gave up 6 bases and J gave up 4 bases; unmatched junction bases: 9. CDR3 length equals 14 residues. The CDR3 sequence is CASSPDRVGYEQYF. In DNA form, the CDR3 reads TGTGCCAGCAGCCCAGACAGGGTTGGGTACGAGCAGTACTTC.

This clonotype turned up a few times. V is TRBV28 and J is TRBJ1-1; D uncertain. Between the trimmed V and J ends, which lost 6 bases and 7 bases, there was a span of 9 bases. This CDR3 comprises 11 residues. The V gene's germline CDR1 is MDHEN and CDR2 SYDVKM. CDR3: CASSPSLEAFF. The CDR3 coding sequence is TGTGCCAGCAGCCCCAGCCTTGAAGCTTTCTTT.

This clonotype has a handful of counts. The rearrangement links TRBV29-1 to TRBJ1-5; TRBD1 matches at 7 bases. J was trimmed by 0 bases and V by 3 bases; bases with no gene match: 11. Germline V lookup: CDR1 SQVTM, CDR2 ANQGSEA. This CDR3 contains 17 residues. As DNA, the CDR3 is TGCAGCGTTGACCGGCTGTTGGACAGGACTAGCAATCAGCCCCAGCATTTT. This sequence encodes CSVDRLLDRTSNQPQHF.

In its sample, this clonotype was seen a few times. CDR3 residues: CSASPGGRETQYF. CDR3 coding DNA: TGCAGTGCTAGTCCAGGGGGGCGAGAGACCCAGTACTTC. The chain links TRBV20-1 to TRBJ2-5, with a possible D match to TRBD1 (7 bases). Trimming pared 3 bases from V and 4 bases from J, leaving 12 bases between. Per the germline V gene, CDR1 is DFQATT and CDR2 is SNEGSKA (reference sequence). The CDR3 extends over 13 amino acids.

V and J are TRBV10-2 and TRBJ2-7; either TRBD1 or TRBD2 may fit D (6 bases each). Germline-derived CDR1 and CDR2 are WSHSY and SAAADI. With 7 bases removed from V and 5 bases from J, the gap between germline ends came to 12 bases. This CDR3 comprises 12 residues. The CDR3 region is CASNPGGNEQYF. The CDR3 region has the DNA TGCGCCAGCAATCCCGGGGGCAACGAGCAGTACTTC.

Notes on this clonotype: One end of the junction does not line up with germline, which may come from a read error. The V and J genes are TRBV9 and TRBJ2-5; D remains ambiguous. The CDR3 extends over 13 amino acids. Germline values: CDR1 SGDLS, CDR2 YYNGEE. The chain's CDR3 is CACSVGVQETQYF. As DNA, the CDR3 is TGTGCCTGCAGCGTAGGAGTCCAAGAGACCCAGTACTTC.

The chain is built from TRBV28 and TRBJ1-2; D remains ambiguous. This CDR3 is 13 amino acids long. The V and J ends lost 4 bases and 4 bases respectively, with 10 bases between them. From germline, CDR1 is MDHEN and CDR2 SYDVKM. The CDR3, as DNA: TGTGCCAGCAGTTCCCCGGGCCTCTATGGCTACACCTTC. Translating it yields CASSSPGLYGYTF.

V and J are TRBV30 and TRBJ2-1, with D uncertain. V was pared by 0 bases and J by 8 bases, with 8 bases between. Germline V gene lookup returns CDR1 GTSNPN and CDR2 SVGIG (reference sequence). CDR3 length: 12 amino acids. DNA of the CDR3: TGTGCCTGGAGTGTACTCGTGGATGAGCAGTTCTTC. Encoded protein: CAWSVLVDEQFF.

The genes are TRBV30 and TRBJ1-1; 8 nucleotides match TRBD1. From germline, CDR1 is GTSNPN and CDR2 SVGIG (reference sequence). The CDR3 is 12 amino acids. The V gene end was trimmed by 4 bases and the J gene end by 5 bases; junction bases not matched to a gene: 3. CDR3 loop: CAWIDRGTEAFF. DNA for the CDR3: TGTGCCTGGATCGACAGGGGAACTGAAGCTTTCTTT. The full variable domain, completed using reference TRBV30 and TRBJ1-1, is SQTIHQWPATLVQPVGSPLSLECTVEGTSNPNLYWYRQAAGRGLQLLFYSVGIGQISSEVPQNLSASRPQDRQFILSSKKLLLSDSGFYLCAWIDRGTEAFFGQGTRLTVV.

This clonotype came up a few times. This chain joins TRBV2 and TRBJ2-7; D remains ambiguous. V was shortened by 7 bases and J by 6 bases, with 7 bases between the two germline ends. Germline CDR1 is SNHLY and CDR2 is FYNNEI. CDR3 length equals 10 residues. The CDR3 reads CASKRFEQYF. DNA for the CDR3: TGTGCCAGCAAGCGCTTCGAGCAGTACTTC. Drawing the rest from reference TRBV2 and TRBJ2-7, the complete variable domain is EPEVTQTPSHQVTQMGQEVILRCVPISNHLYFYWYRQILGQKVEFLVSFYNNEISEKSEIFDDQFSVERPDGSNFTLKIRSTKLEDSAMYFCASKRFEQYFGPGTRLTVT.

This chain joins TRBV2 and TRBJ2-7; D is uncertain. CDR1 is SNHLY and CDR2 is FYNNEI in the germline V gene. This CDR3 is 13 amino acids long. V dropped 6 bases and J dropped 3 bases, with 12 bases sitting between them. The CDR3 DNA sequence: TGTGCCAGCAGGGAAACAGAGATCTACGAGCAGTACTTC. Amino acids: CASRETEIYEQYF.

The chain uses TRBV20-1 and TRBJ2-7, with D uncertain. The CDR3 sequence is 14 residues long. V was pared by 5 bases and J by 4 bases, with 18 bases between. Germline V lookup: CDR1 DFQATT, CDR2 SNEGSKA (reference sequence). In DNA form, the CDR3 reads TGCAGTGCTTCGAAACGGCAGACCTCTTACGAGCAGTACTTC. As protein: CSASKRQTSYEQYF.